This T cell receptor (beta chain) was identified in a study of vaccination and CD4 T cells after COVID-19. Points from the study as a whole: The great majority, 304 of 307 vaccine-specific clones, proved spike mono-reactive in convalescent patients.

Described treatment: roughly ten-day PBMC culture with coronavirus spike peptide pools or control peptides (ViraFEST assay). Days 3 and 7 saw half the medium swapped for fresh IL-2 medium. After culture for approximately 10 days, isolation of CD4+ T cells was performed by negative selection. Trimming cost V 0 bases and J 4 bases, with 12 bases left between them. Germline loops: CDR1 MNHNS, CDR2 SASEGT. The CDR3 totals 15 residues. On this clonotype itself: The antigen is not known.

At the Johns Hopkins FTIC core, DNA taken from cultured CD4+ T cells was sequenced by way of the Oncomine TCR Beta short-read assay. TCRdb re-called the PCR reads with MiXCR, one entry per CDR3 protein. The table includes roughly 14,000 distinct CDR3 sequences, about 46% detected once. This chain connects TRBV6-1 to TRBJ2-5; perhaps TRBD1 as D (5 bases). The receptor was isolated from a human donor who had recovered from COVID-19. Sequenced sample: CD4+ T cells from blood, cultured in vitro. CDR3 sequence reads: CASSEAGARGETQYF. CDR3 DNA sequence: TGTGCCAGCAGTGAAGCAGGGGCGCGTGGAGAGACCCAGTACTTC.